The 26 T cell receptor beta chains in this list originate from one sample, sequenced in a study of blood T cells in healthy people across ages. A second about 7 to 11 cycle PCR used barcoded and J-beta primers. TCRdb re-called the 5' RACE reads through MiXCR, storing one row per CDR3 protein. The sample consists of roughly 500,000 distinct CDR3 sequences, 25% to 30% of them appearing once. Sequencing was carried out using blood. All receptors come from a woman in her 70s in good health.

J is TRBJ2-7 and V is TRBV7-9; TRBD1 agrees at 7 bases. This CDR3 spans 15 amino acids. Germline assignment: CDR1 SEHNR and CDR2 FQNEAQ (reference sequence). The V gene end was trimmed by 5 bases and the J gene end by 2 bases; junction bases not matched to a gene: 9. The CDR3 nucleotides read TGTGCCAGCAGCAATTACCGGGACAGAGCCTACGAGCAGTACTTC. Its protein is CASSNYRDRAYEQYF.

A few counts support this clonotype. The chain links TRBV12-3 or TRBV12-4 to TRBJ2-1; D is ambiguous. This CDR3 has 13 amino acids. V lost 6 bases and J lost 2, with 8 bases in between. The CDR3 coding sequence is TGTGCCAGCAGCGACCAAGCCTACAATGAGCAGTTCTTC. This gives the protein CASSDQAYNEQFF.

The CDR3 region is CASSPGLAEYNEQFF. In DNA form, the CDR3 reads TGTGCCAGCAGCCCAGGACTAGCGGAGTACAATGAGCAGTTCTTC. V and J are TRBV7-9 and TRBJ2-1; 10 nucleotides match TRBD2. V dropped 5 bases and J dropped 4; count of bases not matched to a gene: 5. This CDR3 spans 15 amino acids. Germline CDR1 reads SEHNR; CDR2 reads FQNEAQ (reference sequence).

This clonotype was counted between two and nine times. The gene calls are TRBV28 and TRBJ2-5; possibly TRBD2 for D (7 bases). This CDR3 comprises 14 residues. The V gene lost 4 bases and the J gene lost 3 bases, with 12 bases spanning the gap. CDR1 and CDR2 from the germline V gene are MDHEN and SYDVKM. CDR3 DNA sequence: TGTGCCAGCAGTTGGGGAGGGGGAAAAGAGACCCAGTACTTC. It translates to CASSWGGGKETQYF.

The CDR3 bases are TGCGCCAGCAGCGCAGGACAGATTAAGGAGACCCAGTACTTC. It translates to CASSAGQIKETQYF. This chain links TRBV5-1 with TRBJ2-5; the D gene is possibly TRBD1 (6 bases). The V gene lost 4 bases and the J gene lost 5 bases, with 15 bases spanning the gap. In germline, CDR1 is SGHRS, CDR2 YFSETQ. The CDR3 is 14 residues long.

V and J are TRBV20-1 and TRBJ1-4; 9 nucleotides align to TRBD1. Germline assignment: CDR1 DFQATT and CDR2 SNEGSKA (reference sequence). This CDR3 is built from 13 residues. The CDR3 spells CSAGDRGKEKLFF. CDR3 sequence (DNA): TGCAGCGCCGGTGACAGGGGGAAAGAAAAACTGTTTTTT.

The chain has TRBV4-3 and TRBJ2-5; D is unresolved. The V and J ends lost 0 bases and 5 bases respectively, with 16 bases between them. Germline CDR1 and CDR2: LGHNA and YSLEER. The CDR3 totals 16 residues. The CDR3 nucleotides read TGCGCCAGCAGCCAAGAAGCCCGGGCGCTCGGGGAGACCCAGTACTTC. The encoded protein is CASSQEARALGETQYF.

The gene calls are TRBV20-1 and TRBJ1-6, with unresolved D. The CDR3 runs 15 residues. Trimming removed 0 bases at V and 6 bases at J, with 12 bases between. Germline V CDR1 and CDR2: DFQATT, SNEGSKA (reference sequence). CDR3 protein: CSARDPSLLNSPLHF. The DNA of the CDR3 is TGCAGTGCTAGAGATCCCTCACTACTTAATTCACCCCTCCACTTT.

The V call is TRBV20-1, the J call TRBJ1-2, with 8 bases aligning to TRBD1. The CDR3 totals 15 residues. Trimming removed 0 bases from V and 4 bases from J; junction bases left unmatched: 7. Germline CDR1 and CDR2: DFQATT and SNEGSKA (reference sequence). CDR3 DNA: TGCAGTGCTAGAGATGTGACCGGGACAGGCTATGGCTACACCTTC. Amino acids: CSARDVTGTGYGYTF.

A few counts support this clonotype. The V gene is TRBV10-3, the J gene TRBJ1-2, with 7 bases aligning to TRBD1. V gave up 0 bases and J gave up 4 bases; unmatched junction bases: 11. The CDR3 totals 17 residues. CDR1 and CDR2 from the germline V gene are ENHRY and SYGVKD. CDR3 DNA: TGTGCCATCAGTGAGTCGAGGGGGCTAGATGTTACCTATGGCTACACCTTC. Its protein is CAISESRGLDVTYGYTF.

V usage is TRBV20-1 and J usage is TRBJ2-5; D perhaps matches TRBD1 (6 bases). V dropped 5 bases and J dropped 0 bases, with 7 bases sitting between them. From germline, CDR1 is DFQATT and CDR2 SNEGSKA (reference sequence). The CDR3 totals 12 residues. CDR3 sequence: CSAQGHQETQYF. The DNA of the CDR3 is TGCAGTGCTCAGGGGCACCAAGAGACCCAGTACTTC.

This chain connects TRBV5-5 to TRBJ2-2, with D possibly TRBD2 on 6 matching bases. The V gene lost 0 bases and the J gene lost 5 bases, with 14 bases spanning the gap. CDR3 length: 16 amino acids. Per germline, CDR1 SGHKS and CDR2 YYEKEE (reference sequence). The CDR3, as DNA: TGTGCCAGCAGCTTGGTGTCTAGCGCGGGAACCGGGGAGCTGTTTTTT. It translates to CASSLVSSAGTGELFF.

The chain links TRBV7-8 to TRBJ2-3; 9 nucleotides agree with TRBD1. The CDR3 is made up of 16 amino acids. Per germline, CDR1 SGHVS and CDR2 FQNEAQ. V was pared by 1 base and J by 4 bases, with 6 bases of the junction left unmatched. CDR3 sequence (DNA): TGTGCCAGCAGCTTAGGGGGACAGGGCTATCCAGATACGCAGTATTTT. This encodes CASSLGGQGYPDTQYF. The full variable domain, with the rest looked up from reference TRBV7-8 and TRBJ2-3, is GAGVSQSPRYKVAKRGQDVALRCDPISGHVSLFWYQQALGQGPEFLTYFQNEAQLDKSGLPSDRFFAERPEGSVSTLKIQRTQQEDSAVYLCASSLGGQGYPDTQYFGPGTRLTVL.

The chain recombines TRBV7-6 with TRBJ2-5, with D perhaps assigned TRBD1 or TRBD2 (6 bases each). The CDR3 consists of 16 residues. Germline V gives CDR1 SGHVS, CDR2 FNYEAQ. V lost 5 bases and J lost 5, with 21 bases in between. CDR3 in DNA: TGTGCCAGCAGCCTGACCTTAGTAGGGGGGCGGGAGACCCAGTACTTC. This translates into CASSLTLVGGRETQYF.

The rearrangement uses TRBV20-1 and TRBJ2-7; no firm D call. V was trimmed by 3 bases and J by 1 base, leaving 7 bases between them. The CDR3 has 12 residues. Germline loops: CDR1 DFQATT, CDR2 SNEGSKA (reference sequence). This chain's CDR3 is CSARTTSYEQYF. The CDR3 region has the DNA TGCAGTGCTAGGACCACTTCCTACGAGCAGTACTTC.

This clonotype appeared a few times. In DNA form, the CDR3 reads TGTGCCAGCAGCTTACGTCCAGATACGCAGTATTTT. The encoded protein is CASSLRPDTQYF. This sequence joins TRBV7-9 and TRBJ2-3; no clear D gene. Trimming left V 2 bases short and J 4 bases short, with 4 bases between. This CDR3 is built from 12 residues. Germline loops: CDR1 SEHNR, CDR2 FQNEAQ (reference sequence).

This clonotype was found a few times. V and J are TRBV21-1 and TRBJ2-7; the listed D gene, TRBD2, was not tested against the DNA. TRBV21-1 is a recognized pseudogene. The CDR3 totals 16 residues. The CDR3 nucleotides are TGTGCCAGCAGCAAAGCGCAACTAGCGGGGGTTCACGAGCAGTACTTC. This gives the protein CASSKAQLAGVHEQYF.

The gene calls are TRBV10-3 and TRBJ1-2; D may be TRBD1 (6 bases). The V end was cut by 4 bases, the J end by 2 bases, with 8 bases between. The CDR3 covers 13 residues. The germline gives CDR1 ENHRY, CDR2 SYGVKD. In DNA, the CDR3 is TGTGCCATCAGTGCGGGGGCGAACTATGGCTACACCTTC. This codes for CAISAGANYGYTF.

This chain connects TRBV25-1 to TRBJ2-5; 8 bases map to TRBD2. The J call is uncertain, as TRBJ2-7 better fits the DNA end. The CDR3 sequence is 16 residues long. Germline assignment: CDR1 MGHDK and CDR2 SYGVNS. CDR3 protein: CASSDRGGPFSYEQYF. The CDR3 nucleotides read TGTGCCAGCAGTGATCGGGGGGGCCCTTTCTCCTACGAGCAGTACTTC.

V gene TRBV29-1 combines with J gene TRBJ2-3; 7 nucleotides line up with TRBD2. This CDR3 is built from 14 residues. Germline V gene data show CDR1 as SQVTM and CDR2 as ANQGSEA. V lost 1 base, J lost 0 bases, and 1 base stayed unmatched. CDR3: CSVEGGGSTDTQYF. DNA for the CDR3: TGCAGCGTTGAAGGCGGGGGTAGCACAGATACGCAGTATTTT.

J is TRBJ2-3 and V is TRBV15; 8 bases line up with TRBD2. The CDR3 spans 17 residues. Looked up from germline, CDR1 is LNHNV and CDR2 is YYDKDF (reference sequence). The V segment lost 0 bases and the J segment 4 bases; nucleotides outside the gene matches: 9. CDR3 sequence reads: CATSRDPGGAGADTQYF. CDR3 in DNA: TGTGCCACCAGCAGAGATCCCGGGGGGGCTGGAGCAGATACGCAGTATTTT.

This clonotype was detected a few times. CDR3 in DNA: TGTGCCTGGAGTGTGCAGGGGCTCACAGATACGCAGTATTTT. As protein: CAWSVQGLTDTQYF. The chain combines TRBV30 with TRBJ2-3; tentatively, D is TRBD1 (6 bases). Germline assignment: CDR1 GTSNPN and CDR2 SVGIG (reference sequence). The CDR3 loop spans 14 amino acids. V was clipped by 0 bases and J by 2 bases, with 9 bases between them.

This chain uses TRBV6-2 or TRBV6-3 with TRBJ1-1; the D gene is possibly TRBD1 (6 bases). Germline-derived CDR1 and CDR2 are MNHEY and SVGEGT. The CDR3 extends over 14 amino acids. Trimming shortened V by 7 bases and J by 9 bases, and 21 bases separated the two germline ends. CDR3 in amino acids: CASIAGHGGTQAFF. The CDR3 DNA reads as TGTGCCAGCATTGCGGGACATGGCGGTACTCAAGCTTTCTTT.

This clonotype was detected a few times. V is TRBV29-1 and J is TRBJ2-1, with 11 positions matching TRBD2. The CDR3 is 17 amino acids. J lost 1 base, V lost 1 base, and 6 bases had no gene match. Germline CDR1 is SQVTM and CDR2 is ANQGSEA. This CDR3 is CSVEATGLAESYNEQFF. CDR3 nucleotide sequence: TGCAGCGTTGAAGCTACGGGACTAGCGGAGTCCTACAATGAGCAGTTCTTC.

This clonotype was seen only a few times. This sequence joins TRBV7-3 and TRBJ2-5; perhaps TRBD2 as D (5 bases). In germline, CDR1 is SGHTA, CDR2 FQGTGA. Between the trimmed V and J ends, which lost 8 bases and 5 bases, there was a span of 15 bases. The CDR3 has 13 residues. The CDR3 is CASSPVGGETQYF. The CDR3 DNA follows: TGTGCCAGCTCGCCAGTGGGCGGGGAGACCCAGTACTTC.

The chain has TRBV7-2 and TRBJ2-3; the match to TRBD2 covers 10 bases. The V gene end was trimmed by 4 bases and the J gene end by 0 bases; junction bases not matched to a gene: 4. The CDR3 contains 16 residues. CDR1 is SGHTA and CDR2 is FQGNSA in the germline V gene. The CDR3 DNA is TGTGCCAGCAGCTCTGCTAGCGGGAGAAGCACAGATACGCAGTATTTT. Encoded protein: CASSSASGRSTDTQYF.